This TCR beta chain was found in a study of CD8+ T cells in alopecia areata. Cell sorting on a FACSAria was used to separate CD4+ and CD8+ T cells from the PBMCs. Germline CDR1 and CDR2: WNHNN and SYGVQD (reference sequence). This CDR3 contains 12 residues. V lost 8 bases and J lost 1, with 5 bases in between. The table lists this clone with a few counts. Sequencing relied on a cDNA template that was reverse transcribed from extracted RNA. Sequencing used immunoSEQ multiplex PCR; TCRdb keeps in-frame clones, though not all of them. The sample records roughly 180,000 clones, about 63% being singletons. The sequencing used CD4+ T cells sorted from blood, collected at week 0. The rearrangement links TRBV10-1 to TRBJ2-2, with D possibly being TRBD2 (5 bases). This TCR derives from a human donor with alopecia areata. The CDR3 nucleotides are TGCGCCAGCCGGGGGAACACCGGGGAGCTGTTTTTT. Translating it yields CASRGNTGELFF.